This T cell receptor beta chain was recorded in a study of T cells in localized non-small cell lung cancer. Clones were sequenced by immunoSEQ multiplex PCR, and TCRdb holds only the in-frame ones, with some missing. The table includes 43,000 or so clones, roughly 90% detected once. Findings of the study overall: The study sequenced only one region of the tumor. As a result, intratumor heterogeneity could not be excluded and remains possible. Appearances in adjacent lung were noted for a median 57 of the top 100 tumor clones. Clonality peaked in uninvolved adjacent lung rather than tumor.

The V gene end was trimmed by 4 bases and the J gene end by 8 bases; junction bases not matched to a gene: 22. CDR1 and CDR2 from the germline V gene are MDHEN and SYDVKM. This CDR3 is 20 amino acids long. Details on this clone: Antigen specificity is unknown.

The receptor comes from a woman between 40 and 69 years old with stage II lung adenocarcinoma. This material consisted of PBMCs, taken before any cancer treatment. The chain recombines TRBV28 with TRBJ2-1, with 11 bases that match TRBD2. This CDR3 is CASSSPRRLAGGPHQDEQFF. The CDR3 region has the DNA TGTGCCAGCAGTTCCCCCCGCCGATTAGCGGGAGGGCCCCACCAGGATGAGCAGTTCTTC.